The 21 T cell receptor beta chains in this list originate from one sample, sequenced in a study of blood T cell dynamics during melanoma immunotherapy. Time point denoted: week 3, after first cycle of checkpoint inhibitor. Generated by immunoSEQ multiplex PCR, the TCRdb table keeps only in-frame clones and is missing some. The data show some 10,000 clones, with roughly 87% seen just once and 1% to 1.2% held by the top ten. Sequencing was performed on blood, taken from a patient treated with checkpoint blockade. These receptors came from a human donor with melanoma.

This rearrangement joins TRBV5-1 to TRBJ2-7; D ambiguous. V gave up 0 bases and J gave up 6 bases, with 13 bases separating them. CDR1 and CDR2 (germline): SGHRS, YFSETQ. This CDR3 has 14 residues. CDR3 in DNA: TGCGCCAGCAGCTTGGACCCCATGAACCGCGAGCAGTACTTC. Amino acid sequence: CASSLDPMNREQYF.

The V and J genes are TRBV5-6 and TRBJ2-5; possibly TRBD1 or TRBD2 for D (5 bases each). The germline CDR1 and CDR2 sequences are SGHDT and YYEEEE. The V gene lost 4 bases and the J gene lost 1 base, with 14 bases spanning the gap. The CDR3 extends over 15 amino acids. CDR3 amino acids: CASSTPLGPQETQYF. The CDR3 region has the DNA TGTGCCAGCAGCACCCCGCTGGGACCCCAAGAGACCCAGTACTTC.

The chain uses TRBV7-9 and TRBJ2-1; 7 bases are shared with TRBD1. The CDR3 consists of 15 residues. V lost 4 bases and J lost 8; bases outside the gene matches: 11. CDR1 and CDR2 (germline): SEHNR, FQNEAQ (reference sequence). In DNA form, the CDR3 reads TGTGCCAGCAGCTCCTATTCGACAGGGTTTGATGAGCAGTTCTTC. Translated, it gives CASSSYSTGFDEQFF.

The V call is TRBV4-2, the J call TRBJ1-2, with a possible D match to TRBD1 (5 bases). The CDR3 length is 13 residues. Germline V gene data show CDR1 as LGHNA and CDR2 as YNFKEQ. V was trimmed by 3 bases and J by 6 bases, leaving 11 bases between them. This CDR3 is CASSQGWGNGYTF. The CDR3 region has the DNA TGTGCCAGCAGCCAGGGGTGGGGGAATGGCTACACCTTC.

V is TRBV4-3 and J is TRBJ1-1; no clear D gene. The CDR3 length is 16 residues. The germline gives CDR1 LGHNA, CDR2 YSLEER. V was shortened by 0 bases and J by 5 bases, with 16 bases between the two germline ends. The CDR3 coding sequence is TGCGCCAGCAGCCAAGATTCTGGAAAGGGAGGTACTGAAGCTTTCTTT. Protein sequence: CASSQDSGKGGTEAFF.

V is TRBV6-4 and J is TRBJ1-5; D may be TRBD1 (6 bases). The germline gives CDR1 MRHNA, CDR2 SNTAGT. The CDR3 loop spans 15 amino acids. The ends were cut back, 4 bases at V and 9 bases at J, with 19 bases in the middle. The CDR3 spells CASSGRQVPWRPQHF. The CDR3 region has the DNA TGTGCCAGCAGTGGACGACAGGTCCCTTGGAGGCCCCAGCATTTT.

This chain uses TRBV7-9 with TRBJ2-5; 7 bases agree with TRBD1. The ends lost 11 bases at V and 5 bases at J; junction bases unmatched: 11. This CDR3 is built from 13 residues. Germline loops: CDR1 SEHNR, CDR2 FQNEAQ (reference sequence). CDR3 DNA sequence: TGTGCCGAACGAGGGGGCGCCAGGGAGACCCAGTACTTC. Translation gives CAERGGARETQYF.

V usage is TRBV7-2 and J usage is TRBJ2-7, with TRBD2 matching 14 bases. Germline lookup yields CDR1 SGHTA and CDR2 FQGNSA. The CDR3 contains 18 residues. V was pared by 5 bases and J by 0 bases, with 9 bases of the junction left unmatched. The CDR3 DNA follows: TGTGCCAGCAGCATTACGGGACTAGCGGGGGCGACCTCCTACGAGCAGTACTTC. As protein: CASSITGLAGATSYEQYF.

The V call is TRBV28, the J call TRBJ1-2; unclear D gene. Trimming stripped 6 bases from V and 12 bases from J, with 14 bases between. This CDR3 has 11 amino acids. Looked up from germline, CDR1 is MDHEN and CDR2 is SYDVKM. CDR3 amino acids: CASRSGLVNTF. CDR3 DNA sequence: TGTGCCAGCAGATCCGGCCTTGTCAACACCTTC.

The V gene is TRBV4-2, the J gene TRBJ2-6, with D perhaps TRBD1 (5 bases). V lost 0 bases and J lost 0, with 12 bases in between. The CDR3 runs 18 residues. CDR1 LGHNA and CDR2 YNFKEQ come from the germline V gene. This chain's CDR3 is CASSQDSFRVSGANVLTF. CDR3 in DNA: TGTGCCAGCAGCCAAGATTCGTTCAGGGTCTCTGGGGCCAACGTCCTGACTTTC.

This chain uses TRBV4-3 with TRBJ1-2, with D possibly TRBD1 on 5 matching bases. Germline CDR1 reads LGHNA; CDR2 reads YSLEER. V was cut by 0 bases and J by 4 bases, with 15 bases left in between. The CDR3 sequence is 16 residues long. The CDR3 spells CASSQEVGANGYGYTF. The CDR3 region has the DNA TGCGCCAGCAGCCAAGAAGTAGGGGCAAACGGCTATGGCTACACCTTC.

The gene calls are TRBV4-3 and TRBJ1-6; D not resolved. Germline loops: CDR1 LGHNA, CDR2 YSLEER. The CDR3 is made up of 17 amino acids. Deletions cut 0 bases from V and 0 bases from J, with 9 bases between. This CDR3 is CASSQDWSSSYNSPLHF. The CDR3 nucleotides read TGCGCCAGCAGCCAAGATTGGAGCAGCTCCTATAATTCACCCCTCCACTTT.

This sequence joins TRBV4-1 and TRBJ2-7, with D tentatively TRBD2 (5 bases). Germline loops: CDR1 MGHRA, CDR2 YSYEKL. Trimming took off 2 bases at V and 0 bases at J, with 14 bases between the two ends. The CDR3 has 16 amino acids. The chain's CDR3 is CASSQLLPRDSYEQYF. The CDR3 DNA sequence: TGCGCCAGCAGCCAACTTCTCCCCCGGGACTCCTACGAGCAGTACTTC.

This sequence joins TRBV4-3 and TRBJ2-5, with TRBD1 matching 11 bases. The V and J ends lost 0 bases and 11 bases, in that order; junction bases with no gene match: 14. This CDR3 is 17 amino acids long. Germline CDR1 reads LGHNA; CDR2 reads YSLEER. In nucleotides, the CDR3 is TGCGCCAGCAGCCAAGAATACCGGGACAGGGGGACGAAGGGGCAGTACTTC. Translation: CASSQEYRDRGTKGQYF.

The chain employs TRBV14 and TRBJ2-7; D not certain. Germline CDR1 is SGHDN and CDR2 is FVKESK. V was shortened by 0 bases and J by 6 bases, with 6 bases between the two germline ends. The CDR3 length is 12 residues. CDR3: CASSQDALEQYF. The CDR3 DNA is TGTGCCAGCAGCCAAGATGCTCTCGAGCAGTACTTC.

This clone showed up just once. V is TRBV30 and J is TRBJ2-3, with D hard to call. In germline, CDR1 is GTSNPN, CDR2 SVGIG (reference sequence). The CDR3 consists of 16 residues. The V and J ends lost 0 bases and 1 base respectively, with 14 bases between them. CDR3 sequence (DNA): TGTGCCTGGAGTGTACTTCGGCTGGCCCGCACAGATACGCAGTATTTT. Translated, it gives CAWSVLRLARTDTQYF. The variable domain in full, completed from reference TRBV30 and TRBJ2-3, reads SQTIHQWPATLVQPVGSPLSLECTVEGTSNPNLYWYRQAAGRGLQLLFYSVGIGQISSEVPQNLSASRPQDRQFILSSKKLLLSDSGFYLCAWSVLRLARTDTQYFGPGTRLTVL.

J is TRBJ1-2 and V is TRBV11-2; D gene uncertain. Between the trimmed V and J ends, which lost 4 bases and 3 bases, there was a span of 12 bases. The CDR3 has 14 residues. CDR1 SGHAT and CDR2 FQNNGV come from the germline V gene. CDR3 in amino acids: CASSYSRTDYGYTF. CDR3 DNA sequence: TGTGCCAGCAGCTATAGTAGGACCGACTATGGCTACACCTTC. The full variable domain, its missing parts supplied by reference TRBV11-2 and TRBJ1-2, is EAGVAQSPRYKIIEKRQSVAFWCNPISGHATLYWYQQILGQGPKLLIQFQNNGVVDDSQLPKDRFSAERLKGVDSTLKIQPAKLEDSAVYLCASSYSRTDYGYTFGSGTRLTVV.

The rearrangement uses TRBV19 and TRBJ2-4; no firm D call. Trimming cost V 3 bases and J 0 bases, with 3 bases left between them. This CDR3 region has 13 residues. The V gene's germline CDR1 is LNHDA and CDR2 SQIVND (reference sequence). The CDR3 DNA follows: TGTGCCAGTAGTATCTTAGCCAAAAACATTCAGTACTTC. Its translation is CASSILAKNIQYF.

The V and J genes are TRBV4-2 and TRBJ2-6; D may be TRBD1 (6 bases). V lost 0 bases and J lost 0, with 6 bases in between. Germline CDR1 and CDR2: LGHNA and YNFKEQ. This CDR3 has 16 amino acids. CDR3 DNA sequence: TGTGCCAGCAGCCAAGAGGACAGCTCTGGGGCCAACGTCCTGACTTTC. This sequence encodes CASSQEDSSGANVLTF.

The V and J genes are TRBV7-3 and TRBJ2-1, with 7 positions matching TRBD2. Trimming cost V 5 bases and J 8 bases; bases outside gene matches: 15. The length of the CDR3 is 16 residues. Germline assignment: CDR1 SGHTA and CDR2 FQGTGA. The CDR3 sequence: CASSIRGGGRDHEQFF. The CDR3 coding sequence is TGTGCCAGCAGCATCCGGGGCGGGGGAAGGGACCATGAGCAGTTCTTC.

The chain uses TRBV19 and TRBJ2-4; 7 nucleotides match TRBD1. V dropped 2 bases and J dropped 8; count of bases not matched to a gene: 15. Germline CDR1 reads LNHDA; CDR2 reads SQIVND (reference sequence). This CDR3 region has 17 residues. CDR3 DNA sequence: TGTGCCAGTAGTATACTAAGAATCCGGGACAGTGGATACATTCAGTACTTC. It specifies CASSILRIRDSGYIQYF. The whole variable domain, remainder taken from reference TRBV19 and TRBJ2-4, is DGGITQSPKYLFRKEGQNVTLSCEQNLNHDAMYWYRQDPGQGLRLIYYSQIVNDFQKGDIAEGYSVSREKKESFPLTVTSAQKNPTAFYLCASSILRIRDSGYIQYFGAGTRLSVL.